Presented here are 25 T cell receptor beta chains from one specimen sequenced in a study of T cell changes during pregnancy in multiple sclerosis. Only in-frame clones appear in the TCRdb table, and some are missing; sequencing was by immunoSEQ multiplex PCR. The sample comprises 90,000 to 100,000 clones, roughly 94% of which are singletons, and approximately 2.2% rests with the top ten. This specimen was peripheral blood, taken after pregnancy. These receptors all come from a female donor in good health, enrolled as a control in a pregnancy study.

CDR3 amino acids: CASSPSETQYF. The CDR3 nucleotides read TGTGCCAGCAGCCCCTCAGAGACCCAGTACTTC. This chain uses TRBV6-5 with TRBJ2-5; D is uncertain. This CDR3 is 11 amino acids long. V was shortened by 6 bases and J by 4 bases, with 6 bases between the two germline ends. The germline V gene has CDR1 MNHEY and CDR2 SVGAGI.

The CDR3 loop reads CASFGLAGNTDTQYF. In DNA form, the CDR3 reads TGTGCCAGCTTCGGGCTAGCGGGAAACACAGATACGCAGTATTTT. This sequence joins TRBV18 and TRBJ2-3; TRBD2 agrees at 9 bases. CDR1 is KGHSH and CDR2 is LQKENI in the germline V gene. The CDR3 has 15 amino acids. V lost 7 bases to trimming and J lost 2 bases; unmatched junction nucleotides: 7.

V gene TRBV5-1 combines with J gene TRBJ2-2, with D maybe TRBD1 (6 bases). V was cut by 5 bases and J by 5 bases, with 10 bases left in between. Germline CDR1 reads SGHRS; CDR2 reads YFSETQ. This CDR3 has 13 residues. The CDR3 sequence: CASSTGSTGELFF. DNA for the CDR3: TGCGCCAGCAGTACAGGGAGTACCGGGGAGCTGTTTTTT.

The rearrangement joins TRBV7-2 to TRBJ2-7; 7 nucleotides agree with TRBD2. Trimming took 2 bases from V and 3 from J; bases not matched to a gene: 4. Germline loops: CDR1 SGHTA, CDR2 FQGNSA. The CDR3 extends over 14 amino acids. CDR3 amino acids: CASSLLSGNYEQYF. For the CDR3, the DNA is TGTGCCAGCAGCTTATTAAGCGGGAACTACGAGCAGTACTTC.

The gene calls are TRBV7-3 and TRBJ1-2; 11 bases match TRBD1. The V gene end was trimmed by 5 bases and the J gene end by 7 bases; junction bases not matched to a gene: 3. CDR3 length: 13 residues. Germline V gene sequence: CDR1 SGHTA, CDR2 FQGTGA. The CDR3 coding sequence is TGTGCCAGCAGCGGACAGGGGGCGATTGGCTACACCTTC. Residues: CASSGQGAIGYTF.

The rearrangement joins TRBV4-2 to TRBJ2-2; TRBD1 might be the D (5 bases). CDR1 LGHNA and CDR2 YNFKEQ come from the germline V gene. The CDR3 has 17 amino acids. Trimming removed 0 bases from V and 3 bases from J, with 14 bases in between. The CDR3 region is CASSQDVDGAHTGELFF. The DNA of the CDR3 is TGTGCCAGCAGCCAAGATGTCGATGGGGCTCACACCGGGGAGCTGTTTTTT.

The chain employs TRBV7-3 and TRBJ1-2; TRBD1 is a possible D gene (5 bases). This CDR3 is built from 14 residues. Germline V lookup: CDR1 SGHTA, CDR2 FQGTGA. Trimming took 4 bases from V and 1 from J, leaving 10 bases between them. CDR3 bases: TGTGCCAGCAGCTCCGACAGAAATAACTATGGCTACACCTTC. It specifies CASSSDRNNYGYTF.

The chain combines TRBV27 with TRBJ2-1, with 10 bases matching TRBD2. This CDR3 is 15 amino acids long. The germline V gene has CDR1 MNHEY and CDR2 SMNVEV (reference sequence). With V trimmed by 7 bases and J by 6 bases, 9 bases remained unmatched. The CDR3 is CASTPGLARTNEQFF. As DNA, the CDR3 is TGTGCCAGCACCCCGGGACTAGCGAGGACCAATGAGCAGTTCTTC.

The rearrangement uses TRBV5-8 and TRBJ2-3; D gene ambiguous. This CDR3 comprises 13 residues. V lost 0 bases and J lost 4, with 6 bases in between. The germline V gene has CDR1 SGHTS and CDR2 YDEGEE. DNA for the CDR3: TGTGCCAGCAGCTTGGATGGGCCAGATACGCAGTATTTT. Its translation: CASSLDGPDTQYF.

The V gene is TRBV7-9, the J gene TRBJ2-7, with D possibly TRBD2 on 6 matching bases. CDR1 and CDR2 (germline): SEHNR, FQNEAQ (reference sequence). This CDR3 is 15 amino acids long. V lost 6 bases and J lost 1, with 16 bases in between. CDR3 DNA: TGTGCCAGCAGATCCTATTCGGGGGTTTCCTACGAGCAGTACTTC. Translated, it gives CASRSYSGVSYEQYF. The whole variable domain, remainder taken from reference TRBV7-9 and TRBJ2-7, is DTGVSQNPRHKITKRGQNVTFRCDPISEHNRLYWYRQTLGQGPEFLTYFQNEAQLEKSRLLSDRFSAERPKGSFSTLEIQRTEQGDSAMYLCASRSYSGVSYEQYFGPGTRLTVT.

CDR3 amino acids: CSVGPGTRYEQYF. CDR3 bases: TGCAGCGTTGGGCCCGGGACACGCTACGAGCAGTACTTC. The gene calls are TRBV29-1 and TRBJ2-7; weak D call: TRBD1 (6 bases). Trimming took off 4 bases at V and 3 bases at J, with 13 bases between the two ends. Germline CDR1 is SQVTM and CDR2 is ANQGSEA. The CDR3 is made up of 13 amino acids.

The CDR3 DNA is TGTGCCATCAGTGCTCGGGAGGGGGGACAAAATGAGCAGTTCTTC. Translation: CAISAREGGQNEQFF. The chain couples TRBV10-3 to TRBJ2-1, with 8 bases identical to TRBD2. The CDR3 spans 15 residues. Germline CDR1 ENHRY, CDR2 SYGVKD. The junction had 9 bases not matched to a gene; V was cut back by 4 bases and J by 7 bases.

The J gene is TRBJ2-1, the V gene TRBV4-2, with 15 bases fitting TRBD2. Germline CDR1 LGHNA, CDR2 YNFKEQ. After removal of 4 bases from V and 7 bases from J, the junction contained 2 bases not matched to a gene. The CDR3 consists of 15 residues. The CDR3 DNA follows: TGTGCCAGCAGCCCGGGACTAGCGGGAGGAAATGAGCAGTTCTTC. This encodes CASSPGLAGGNEQFF.

The rearrangement uses TRBV2 and TRBJ2-2, with a tentative D call TRBD1 (6 bases). There are 13 residues in the CDR3. The germline V gene has CDR1 SNHLY and CDR2 FYNNEI. V shed 7 bases and J shed 7 bases, with 13 bases lying between them. The CDR3 DNA is TGTGCCAGCAACAGGGAAGAGAGCGGGGAGCTGTTTTTT. Translation: CASNREESGELFF.

The J gene is TRBJ2-3, the V gene TRBV9, with D possibly TRBD1 on 6 matching bases. The germline V gene has CDR1 SGDLS and CDR2 YYNGEE. This CDR3 has 17 amino acids. V lost 0 bases, J lost 0 bases, and 14 bases lay in between. DNA for the CDR3: TGTGCCAGCAGCGTAGGGATTGGGGGCGGAAGCACAGATACGCAGTATTTT. It translates to CASSVGIGGGSTDTQYF.

The chain is built from TRBV6-5 and TRBJ1-5; weak D call: TRBD1 (5 bases). CDR3 length: 14 amino acids. The germline V gene has CDR1 MNHEY and CDR2 SVGAGI. Trimming cost V 6 bases and J 9 bases, with 18 bases left between them. The CDR3, as DNA: TGTGCCAGCAGCCCCGGGCCAGGGAGGGGGCCCCAGCATTTT. Translating gives CASSPGPGRGPQHF.

The J gene is TRBJ2-6, the V gene TRBV4-2; 7 positions match TRBD2. CDR1 LGHNA and CDR2 YNFKEQ come from the germline V gene. The CDR3 consists of 17 residues. V was pared by 0 bases and J by 2 bases, with 4 bases of the junction left unmatched. The CDR3 sequence is CASSQEEGGTGANVLTF. The CDR3 region has the DNA TGTGCCAGCAGCCAAGAAGAGGGAGGGACTGGGGCCAACGTCCTGACTTTC.

This clone has a single count. The chain joins TRBV7-8 to TRBJ2-6, with TRBD2 as a possible D gene (6 bases). Trimming left V 6 bases short and J 2 bases short, with 8 bases between. Germline CDR1 is SGHVS and CDR2 is FQNEAQ. The CDR3 extends over 14 amino acids. DNA for the CDR3: TGTGCCAGCAGAGCGGGCGCTGGGGCCAACGTCCTGACTTTC. Its translation: CASRAGAGANVLTF.

The chain uses TRBV5-4 and TRBJ1-1; D call uncertain. Germline CDR1 SGHNT, CDR2 YYREEE (reference sequence). V dropped 4 bases and J dropped 4 bases, with 11 bases sitting between them. The CDR3 extends over 13 amino acids. The chain's CDR3 is CASSLPQTTEAFF. The CDR3 DNA sequence: TGTGCCAGCAGCCTTCCACAGACCACTGAAGCTTTCTTT. Full variable domain (rest looked up from reference TRBV5-4 and TRBJ1-1): ETGVTQSPTHLIKTRGQQVTLRCSSQSGHNTVSWYQQALGQGPQFIFQYYREEENGRGNFPPRFSGLQFPNYSSELNVNALELDDSALYLCASSLPQTTEAFFGQGTRLTVV.

The V gene is TRBV11-2, the J gene TRBJ2-7; D not resolved. Germline lookup yields CDR1 SGHAT and CDR2 FQNNGV. Trimming removed 5 bases from V and 0 bases from J, with 8 bases in between. This CDR3 has 13 amino acids. CDR3 protein: CASSNADSYEQYF. CDR3 nucleotides: TGTGCCAGCAGCAACGCGGACTCCTACGAGCAGTACTTC.

The V call is TRBV6-6, the J call TRBJ2-5, with 7 bases matching TRBD1. After removal of 4 bases from V and 4 bases from J, the junction contained 3 bases not matched to a gene. Germline lookup yields CDR1 MNHNY and CDR2 SVGAGI (reference sequence). This CDR3 has 13 residues. The CDR3 DNA reads as TGTGCCAGCAGTTCACAGGGGTTAGAGACCCAGTACTTC. Protein sequence: CASSSQGLETQYF.

This clone was seen a single time. The chain recombines TRBV19 with TRBJ1-2; TRBD1 matches at 8 bases. This CDR3 contains 13 residues. Trimming removed 5 bases from V and 5 bases from J; junction bases left unmatched: 4. Germline CDR1 reads LNHDA; CDR2 reads SQIVND (reference sequence). CDR3 coding DNA: TGTGCCAGTAGTCAGGGGGCTCGGTATGGCTACACCTTC. It is translated as CASSQGARYGYTF.

The chain is built from TRBV5-1 and TRBJ2-3, with D maybe TRBD1 (6 bases). V lost 0 bases and J 4 bases, leaving 15 bases between the germline ends. In germline, CDR1 is SGHRS, CDR2 YFSETQ. The CDR3 has 16 residues. This CDR3 is CASSLGGTSGADTQYF. The CDR3 DNA sequence: TGCGCCAGCAGCTTGGGGGGCACCTCAGGGGCAGATACGCAGTATTTT.

This clone was seen a single time. The chain employs TRBV28 and TRBJ2-7; weak D call: TRBD1 (6 bases). The V end was cut by 4 bases, the J end by 12 bases, with 13 bases between. CDR1 and CDR2 (germline): MDHEN, SYDVKM. This CDR3 is built from 11 residues. CDR3 nucleotides: TGTGCCAGCAGTTCTCGACAGGTCCCGTACTTC. Encoded protein: CASSSRQVPYF. Full variable domain (missing parts from reference TRBV28 and TRBJ2-7): DVKVTQSSRYLVKRTGEKVFLECVQDMDHENMFWYRQDPGLGLRLIYFSYDVKMKEKGDIPEGYSVSREKKERFSLILESASTNQTSMYLCASSSRQVPYFGPGTRLTVT.

The chain is built from TRBV5-1 and TRBJ1-3; the D gene is possibly TRBD1 (5 bases). The V gene's germline CDR1 is SGHRS and CDR2 YFSETQ. CDR3 length: 13 residues. The ends were cut back, 0 bases at V and 9 bases at J, with 10 bases in the middle. The CDR3 bases are TGCGCCAGCAGCTTGGAATCGACAGCCACCATATATTTT. Encoded protein: CASSLESTATIYF.